This T cell receptor beta chain was identified during a study of blood T cell repertoires in COVID-19. Looking at the study overall: Sources were T cells, B-cell-depleted T cells, or PBMCs; the material itself was cDNA or gDNA.

The CDR3 runs to 15 residues. Trimming stripped 3 bases from V and 2 bases from J, with 13 bases between. Germline values: CDR1 LGHNA, CDR2 YSLEER. Data came from immunoSEQ multiplex PCR; TCRdb stores just in-frame clones and leaves some out. The sample yields 100,000 to 150,000 clones, 85% to 90% seen once. The gene calls are TRBV4-3 and TRBJ1-2, with D maybe TRBD1 (6 bases). The sequencing input was peripheral blood. The receptor's source is a woman of 80 years or more with COVID-19, enrolled during active disease. CDR3 loop: CASSHQDRANYGYTF. Here the CDR3 DNA reads TGCGCCAGCAGCCACCAGGACAGAGCCAACTATGGCTACACCTTC.